Below, one T cell receptor beta chain is given with its context. Authors' methods: Using reference gene primer amplification, nucleated cell counts were estimated. Libraries were prepared by immunoSEQ multiplex PCR; TCRdb keeps only in-frame clonotypes and omits some of them. V and J calls and clone size come straight from that table; D and trimming were deduced from the DNA. The sample has 46,000 or so clones, around nine tenths seen once. The data stem from a study of blood T cell repertoires in COVID-19. At the level of the study: There were acute and convalescent COVID-19 samples, and they came from the United States, Italy and Spain. In each case, the material was cDNA or gDNA derived from T cells, B-cell-depleted T cells, or PBMCs.

CDR3 length equals 13 residues. Trimming stripped 7 bases from V and 2 bases from J, with 11 bases between. Germline V gene sequence: CDR1 MNHNY, CDR2 SVGAGI (reference sequence). The rearrangement uses TRBV6-6 and TRBJ1-2; D unresolved. The sequencing input was peripheral blood. This receptor was taken from a man aged 50 to 60 with acute or convalescent COVID-19. The CDR3 loop reads CASNIQVNYGYTF. CDR3 DNA: TGTGCCAGCAATATTCAGGTGAACTATGGCTACACCTTC.